This T cell receptor (beta chain) was identified in a study of T cell responses to AZD1222 COVID-19 vaccine (TCRdb year 2021). Broadly, across the study: AZD1222 recipients with second doses at about 4 weeks or about 12 weeks were pooled, because spike-specific TCR depth and breadth did not differ between schedules. Trial participants were enrolled by age into subgroups of 18-55, 56-69 and 70-plus years, and around 150, 29 and 61 TCR-sequenced participants, respectively, were included in these subgroups. A total of over 230 trial participants underwent TCR sequencing, of whom about 210 received two doses of AZD1222 and roughly 25 received two doses of the MenACWY control vaccine.

Concerning this clone: Its cognate antigen has yet to be identified. Per-nucleotide qualities are absent, and no much larger clonotype sits a single base away.

The CDR3 regions of human TCRbeta chains were analyzed by immunosequencing. Processing in the source paper ran as follows. TCRs in the repertoires were compared against a reference library of SARS-CoV-2-specific TCRs that had been generated with the MIRA antigen-specificity platform. Breadth was defined as the fraction of unique TCRs that were SARS-CoV-2-associated. Depth was defined as the fraction of total T cells that were SARS-CoV-2-associated. Each spike-specific TCR was assigned to its reactive spike region and to a CD4 or CD8 class using the MIRA data. Log10-transformed breadth and depth values were compared by one-way ANOVA with Sidak's multiple comparisons tests. The source is immuneACCESS, and TCRdb retained only in-frame sequences with V and J called. Part of the clones is not carried over; for the studies checked, unresolved V genes explain less than half of this, and the remainder is unexplained. The V and J calls and clone size were taken over from that table, and D and trimming were inferred from the DNA. Across this sample there are 150,000 to 200,000 clones, with roughly 92% seen only once. Around 1.7% of the sample rests with the top ten.

Per the publication, the time point label means: baseline before first vaccination. Vaccinee samples were obtained from the UK trials COV001 and COV002, which included a single-blind randomized controlled phase 2/3 trial of AZD1222 (ChAdOx1 nCoV-19) in healthy adults. Trial participant PBMC samples were collected at day 0 and day 28 after the second dose for TCRbeta chain sequencing. Results and caveats for the whole study, not just this receptor: In the small 56-69-year group, the increase in depth fell short of significance, most likely because of low power. Participants were mostly white British, with more females than males. The authors suggested clonal diversity may have been underestimated. Reportedly, close to half of the unique spike-specific TCRs recognized epitopes lying outside the regions that are mutated in the B.1.351 and B.1.1.7 variants. After two AZD1222 doses, spike-specific TCR breadth and depth were significantly higher than at day 0 and than in MenACWY recipients. Vaccine-associated CD4 TCRs spanned the whole spike protein, with dominant responses in regions 160-218 and 743-854. Because no day 14 peak-response samples were available, the repertoires could be characterized only after the peak T cell response. Only five to seven AZD1222 recipients were SARS-CoV-2 seropositive at baseline, limiting conclusions about previously exposed vaccinees.

The source was peripheral blood, collected on day 0 of AZD1222 vaccination. This sequence was found in an adult in good health.

The DNA is TGCAGCGTTGAAGGGAGGGGGTTCCCTAACTATGGCTACACCTTC. This gives the protein CSVEGRGFPNYGYTF. The chain is made from TRBV29-1 and TRBJ1-2; TRBD1 might be the D gene, on 6 matching bases. V lost 1 base and J lost 0 bases; the stretch between them is 12 bases long. The germline V gene gives CDR1 as SQVTM and CDR2 as ANQGSEA. CDR3 length: 15 amino acids, cysteine to phenylalanine. CDR3 DNA only is kept here, 45 bases in frame from base 1.